This entry lists 8 T cell receptor beta chains sequenced from one sample in a study of cytomegalovirus exposure and HLA in healthy donors. The PCR contained 60 Vbeta and 13 Jbeta primers. TCRdb keeps only in-frame clones here, not all; method: immunoSEQ multiplex PCR. The sample contains around 150,000 clones, about 81% of which appear only once. Sample: PBMCs. The receptor set was obtained from a woman between 18 and 29 years old in good health and CMV-seronegative.

The J gene is TRBJ1-1, the V gene TRBV5-1, with a tentative D call TRBD1 (6 bases). V gave up 0 bases and J gave up 5 bases, with 11 bases separating them. This CDR3 comprises 14 residues. Germline CDR1 SGHRS, CDR2 YFSETQ. The CDR3: CASSLEQQGTEAFF. The CDR3 DNA is TGCGCCAGCAGCTTGGAACAGCAGGGGACTGAAGCTTTCTTT.

The rearrangement joins TRBV10-1 to TRBJ2-2, with 8 bases identical to TRBD1. Germline CDR1 reads WNHNN; CDR2 reads SYGVQD (reference sequence). With V trimmed by 6 bases and J by 1 base, 7 bases remained unmatched. The CDR3 runs to 16 residues. The CDR3 nucleotides read TGCGCCAGCAGCCTGGACAGGGCCTTGAACACCGGGGAGCTGTTTTTT. It is translated as CASSLDRALNTGELFF.

Only a few counts were recorded for this clone. V is TRBV5-1 and J is TRBJ1-1; tentative D call: TRBD1 (5 bases). V shed 7 bases and J shed 1 base, with 11 bases lying between them. CDR3 length: 13 amino acids. From germline, CDR1 is SGHRS and CDR2 YFSETQ. The CDR3, as DNA: TGCGCCAGCGGTGAGCAGGGGAACACTGAAGCTTTCTTT. Translation gives CASGEQGNTEAFF. The entire variable domain, with the rest obtained from reference TRBV5-1 and TRBJ1-1, is as follows: KAGVTQTPRYLIKTRGQQVTLSCSPISGHRSVSWYQQTPGQGLQFLFEYFSETQRNKGNFPGRFSGRQFSNSRSEMNVSTLELGDSALYLCASGEQGNTEAFFGQGTRLTVV.

This clone has only one observation. This sequence joins TRBV5-4 and TRBJ1-1, with a possible D match to TRBD1 (6 bases). This CDR3 comprises 17 residues. With 4 bases removed from V and 0 bases from J, the gap between germline ends came to 19 bases. Germline CDR1 SGHNT, CDR2 YYREEE (reference sequence). CDR3 in amino acids: CASSVGAQGPVNTEAFF. CDR3 DNA: TGTGCCAGCAGCGTGGGCGCGCAGGGGCCCGTGAACACTGAAGCTTTCTTT.

The chain links TRBV4-1 to TRBJ1-2; unclear D gene. Trimming shortened V by 1 base and J by 2 bases, and 11 bases separated the two germline ends. The CDR3 sequence is 15 residues long. Germline assignment: CDR1 MGHRA and CDR2 YSYEKL. The CDR3 DNA is TGCGCCAGCAGCCAAGGGCTCACCACGAACTATGGCTACACCTTC. Translation: CASSQGLTTNYGYTF.

The genes are TRBV28 and TRBJ1-3; 12 nucleotides match TRBD1. Germline V gene lookup returns CDR1 MDHEN and CDR2 SYDVKM. This CDR3 is built from 17 residues. Trimming took 5 bases from V and 4 from J; bases not matched to a gene: 9. The chain's CDR3 is CASSQGQGALLGNTIYF. DNA for the CDR3: TGTGCCAGCAGTCAGGGACAGGGGGCTCTTTTGGGAAACACCATATATTTT.

The sample holds one count of this clone. The rearrangement links TRBV4-1 to TRBJ2-7; TRBD2 agrees at 14 bases. The V segment lost 0 bases and the J segment 5 bases; nucleotides outside the gene matches: 6. The CDR3 is made up of 17 amino acids. Germline values: CDR1 MGHRA, CDR2 YSYEKL. The CDR3 sequence: CASSQDVGTSGRNEQYF. CDR3 nucleotides: TGCGCCAGCAGCCAAGATGTAGGGACTAGCGGGAGAAACGAGCAGTACTTC.

V is TRBV10-2 and J is TRBJ2-7; TRBD1 matches 10 bases. The CDR3 spans 13 residues. CDR1 and CDR2 (germline): WSHSY, SAAADI. The trim removed 7 bases at V and 7 bases at J, leaving 7 bases unmatched. The chain's CDR3 is CASNRQGAWEQYF. CDR3 coding DNA: TGCGCCAGCAACCGACAGGGGGCGTGGGAGCAGTACTTC.